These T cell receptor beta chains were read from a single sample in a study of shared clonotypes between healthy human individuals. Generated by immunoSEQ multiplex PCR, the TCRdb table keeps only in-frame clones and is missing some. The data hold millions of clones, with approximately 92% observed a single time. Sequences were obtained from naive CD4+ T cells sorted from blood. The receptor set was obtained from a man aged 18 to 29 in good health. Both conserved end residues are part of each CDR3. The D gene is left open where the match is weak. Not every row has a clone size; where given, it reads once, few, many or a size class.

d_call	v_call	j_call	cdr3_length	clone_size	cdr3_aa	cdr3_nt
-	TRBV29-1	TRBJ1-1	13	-	CSAIRDMNTEAFF	TGCAGCGCCATCAGGGATATGAACACTGAAGCTTTCTTT
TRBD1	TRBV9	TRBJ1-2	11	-	CASGDSYGYTF	TGTGCCAGCGGGGACAGTTATGGCTACACCTTC
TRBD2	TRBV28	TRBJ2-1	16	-	CASSVGGRASNNEQFF	TGTGCCAGCAGTGTCGGGGGGAGGGCGTCTAACAATGAGCAGTTCTTC
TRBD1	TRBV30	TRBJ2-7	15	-	CAWSPEDRGYYEQYF	TGTGCCTGGAGTCCAGAGGACAGGGGATACTACGAGCAGTACTTC
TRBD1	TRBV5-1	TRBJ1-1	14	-	CASSVGQGAFEAFF	TGCGCCAGCAGCGTAGGACAGGGGGCTTTTGAAGCTTTCTTT
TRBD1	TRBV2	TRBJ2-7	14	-	CASSGDRGYYEQYF	TGTGCCAGCAGTGGAGACAGGGGTTACTACGAGCAGTACTTC
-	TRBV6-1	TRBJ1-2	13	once	CASSEAGKDGYTF	TGTGCCAGCAGTGAAGCAGGGAAGGATGGCTACACCTTC
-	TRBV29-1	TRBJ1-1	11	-	CSVGHFTEAFF	TGCAGCGTTGGACACTTCACTGAAGCTTTCTTT
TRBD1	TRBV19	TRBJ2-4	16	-	CASSIDPDRAKNIQYF	TGTGCCAGTAGTATAGATCCCGACAGGGCTAAAAACATTCAGTACTTC
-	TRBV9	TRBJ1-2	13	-	CASSLERGYGYTF	TGTGCCAGCAGCCTTGAGCGGGGGTATGGCTACACCTTC
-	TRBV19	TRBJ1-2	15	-	CASSITGKGIYGYTF	TGTGCCAGTAGTATCACAGGGAAGGGAATCTATGGCTACACCTTC
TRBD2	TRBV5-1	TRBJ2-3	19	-	CASSFGGSGGPGGTDTQYF	TGCGCCAGCAGTTTTGGTGGTAGCGGGGGCCCAGGGGGCACAGATACGCAGTATTTT
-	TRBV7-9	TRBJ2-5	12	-	CASSAISETQYF	TGTGCCAGCAGCGCAATTTCGGAGACCCAGTACTTC
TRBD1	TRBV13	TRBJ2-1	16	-	CASSMRGTGAYNEQFF	TGTGCCAGCAGCATGCGGGGGACAGGGGCCTACAATGAGCAGTTCTTC
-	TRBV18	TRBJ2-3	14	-	CASSPATREETQYF	TGTGCCAGCTCACCGGCGACCAGGGAAGAGACGCAGTATTTT
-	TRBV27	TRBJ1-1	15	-	CASSPRTRQSTEAFF	TGTGCCAGCAGTCCCCGGACACGTCAGAGCACTGAAGCTTTCTTT
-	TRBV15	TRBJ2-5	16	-	CATSRGWVASQETQYF	TGTGCCACCAGCAGAGGGTGGGTGGCCAGCCAAGAGACCCAGTACTTC
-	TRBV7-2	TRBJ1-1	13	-	CASSILPRAEAFF	TGTGCCAGCAGTATACTTCCGAGGGCTGAAGCTTTCTTT
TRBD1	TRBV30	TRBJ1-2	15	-	CAWSGTGGQRYGYTF	TGTGCCTGGAGTGGGACAGGTGGCCAACGGTATGGCTACACCTTC
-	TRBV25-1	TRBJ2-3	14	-	CASSEYRGLDTQYF	TGTGCCAGCAGTGAATACAGGGGACTAGATACGCAGTATTTT
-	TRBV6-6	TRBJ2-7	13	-	CASSWQGDSEQYF	TGTGCCAGCAGTTGGCAGGGCGATAGCGAGCAGTACTTC
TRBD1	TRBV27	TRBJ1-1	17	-	CASRSGQGWVADTEAFF	TGTGCCAGCAGGTCGGGACAGGGGTGGGTCGCGGACACTGAAGCTTTCTTT
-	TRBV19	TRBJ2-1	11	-	CASRGRDEQFF	TGTGCCAGTAGGGGAAGGGATGAGCAGTTCTTC
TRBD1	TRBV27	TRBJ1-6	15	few	CASREETGWYAPLHF	TGTGCCAGCAGAGAGGAGACAGGGTGGTATGCACCCCTCCACTTT
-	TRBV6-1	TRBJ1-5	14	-	CASSAMVVNQPQHF	TGTGCCAGCAGTGCAATGGTCGTCAATCAGCCCCAGCATTTT
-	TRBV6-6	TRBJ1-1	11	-	CASSYGLLAFF	TGTGCCAGCAGTTACGGACTGTTAGCTTTCTTT
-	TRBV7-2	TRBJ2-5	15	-	CASSLAGGLGETQYF	TGTGCCAGCAGCTTAGCGGGGGGCTTAGGGGAGACCCAGTACTTC
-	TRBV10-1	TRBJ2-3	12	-	CASSEGTDTQYF	TGCGCCAGCAGTGAGGGGACAGATACGCAGTATTTT
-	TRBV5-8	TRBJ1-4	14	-	CASSLGLPNEKLFF	TGTGCCAGCAGCTTGGGGCTACCTAATGAAAAACTGTTTTTT
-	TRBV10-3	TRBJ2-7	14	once	CAISQGPLSYEQYF	TGTGCCATCAGCCAGGGACCCCTCTCCTACGAGCAGTACTTC
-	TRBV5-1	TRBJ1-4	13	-	CASSRATNEKLFF	TGCGCCAGCAGCCGGGCGACTAATGAAAAACTGTTTTTT
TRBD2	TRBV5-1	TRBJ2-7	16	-	CASSLGTSGRDYEQYF	TGCGCCAGCAGCTTGGGGACTAGCGGGAGAGACTACGAGCAGTACTTC